This T cell receptor beta chain was retrieved from a study of T cells after yellow fever vaccination. Notes on the study in general: Within FACS-sorted repertoires, abundant clonotypes contaminating from the bulk population could be present. Peaking faster, on day 5 versus 15, the secondary response was nonetheless weaker. Clones from primary vaccination mostly reappeared after the booster (around 96% CD4, around 90% CD8).

5'RACE template switching generated TCR cDNA, adding a universal primer site and UMIs. TCRdb analysed the 5' RACE reads with MiXCR anew, one entry per CDR3 protein. Found here are some 160,000 distinct CDR3 sequences, about 7% of them singletons; the top ten hold 2.5% to 3%. This clonotype occurred a few times. Antigen specificity is unknown. The receptor comes from a man aged 18 to 29 who received the YFV17D yellow fever vaccine. The source was CD4+ T cells sorted from PBMCs, collected less than 6 days after the first yellow fever vaccination.

CDR3 DNA: TGTGCCACCACCACCGGGACCAGCGGAGACGGGGAGCTGTTTTTT. Its translation is CATTTGTSGDGELFF. The chain joins TRBV24-1 to TRBJ2-2; either TRBD1 or TRBD2 may fit D (5 bases each). The CDR3 extends over 15 amino acids. Trimming pared 8 bases from V and 7 bases from J, leaving 19 bases between. Germline values: CDR1 KGHDR, CDR2 SFDVKD.